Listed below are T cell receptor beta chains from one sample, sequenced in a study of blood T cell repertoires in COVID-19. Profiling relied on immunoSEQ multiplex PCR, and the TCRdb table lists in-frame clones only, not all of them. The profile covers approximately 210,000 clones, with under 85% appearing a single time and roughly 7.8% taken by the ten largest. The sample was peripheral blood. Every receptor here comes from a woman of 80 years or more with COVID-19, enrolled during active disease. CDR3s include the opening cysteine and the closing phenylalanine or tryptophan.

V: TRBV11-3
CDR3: CASSLAGDRANEQFF

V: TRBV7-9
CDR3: CASSRQDSTDTQYF

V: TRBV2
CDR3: CASSGGQGYEKLFF

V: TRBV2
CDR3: CASSRQGDTGELFF

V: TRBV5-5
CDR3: CASSPIGQGDEKLFF

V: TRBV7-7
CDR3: CASSPRGRGEADTQYF

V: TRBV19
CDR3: CASAVGYSNQPQHF

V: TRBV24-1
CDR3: CATSGFGDYEQYF

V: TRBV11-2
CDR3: CASSLELSGSGNGYTF

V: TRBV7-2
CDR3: CASRPAGGEIDTQYF

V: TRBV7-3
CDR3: CASRQTGGGYGYTF

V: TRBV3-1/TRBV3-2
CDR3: CASSLGGAELYGYTF

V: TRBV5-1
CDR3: CASSLGIGTIQETQYF

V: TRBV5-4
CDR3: CASSSGLALYEQYF

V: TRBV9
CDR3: CASSVTGEGHNEQFF

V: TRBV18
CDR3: CASFEAEASYEQYF

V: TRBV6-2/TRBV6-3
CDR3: CASCLAGGTLNEQFF

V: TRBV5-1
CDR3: CASSLDAGASSGNTIYF

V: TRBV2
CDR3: CASSDGERGPTDTQYF

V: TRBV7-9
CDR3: CASSGRLAGGTDTQYF

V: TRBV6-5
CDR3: CASSYSGTGELFF

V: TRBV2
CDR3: CASTGSGTAYEQYF

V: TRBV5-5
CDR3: CASSARGVGSYEQYF

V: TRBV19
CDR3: CASTDRDPGANVLTF

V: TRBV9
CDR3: CASSVVPTSVPANTIYF

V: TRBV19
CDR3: CASSLTGTVNQPQHF

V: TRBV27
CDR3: CASSLQGQPQHF

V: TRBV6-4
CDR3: CASSDCRGAGETDTQYF

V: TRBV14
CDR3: CASSQFPGGMGEQYF

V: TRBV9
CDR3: CASSVGVSGGPVNTGELFF

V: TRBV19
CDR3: CASSPGAGDSPLHF

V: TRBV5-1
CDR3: CASSLAAGGPYEQYF

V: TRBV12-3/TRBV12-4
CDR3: CASRGTNQPQHF

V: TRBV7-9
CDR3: CASSFGDRQPQHF

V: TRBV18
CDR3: CASSPWTGSNTGELFF

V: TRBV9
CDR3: CASSVAPTSEETQYF

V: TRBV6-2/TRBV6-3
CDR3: CASSYSTGQGTLKNIQYF

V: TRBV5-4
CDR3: CASSTDRGTADTQYF

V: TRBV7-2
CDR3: CASSLGGGTEAFF

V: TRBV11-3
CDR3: CASSLEGEGDSPLHF

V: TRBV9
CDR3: CASSVGGGSGEQFF

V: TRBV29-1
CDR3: CSVGWGHNEQFF

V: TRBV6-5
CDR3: CASSPAGQGVLKFF

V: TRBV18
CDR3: CASSLRETQYF

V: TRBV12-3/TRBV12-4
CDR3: CASSFSVAEAFF

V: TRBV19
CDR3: CASSRGGGNQPQHF

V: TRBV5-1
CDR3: CASSFYGGSSTDTQYF

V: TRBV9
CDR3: CASSVTLDRPWSTGYTF

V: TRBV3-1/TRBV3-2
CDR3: CASSRRQDNSPLHF

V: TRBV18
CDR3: CASSPPGGVGETQYF